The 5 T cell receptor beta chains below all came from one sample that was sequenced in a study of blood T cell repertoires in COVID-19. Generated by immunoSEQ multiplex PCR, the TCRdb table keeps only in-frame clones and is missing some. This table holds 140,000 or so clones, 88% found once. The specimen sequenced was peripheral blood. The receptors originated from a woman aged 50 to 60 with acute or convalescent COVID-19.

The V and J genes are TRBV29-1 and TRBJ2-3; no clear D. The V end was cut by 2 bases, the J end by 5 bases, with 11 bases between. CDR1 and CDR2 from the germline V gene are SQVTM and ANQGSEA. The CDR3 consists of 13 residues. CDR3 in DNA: TGCAGCGTTGAAACCAATAACGGAGATACGCAGTATTTT. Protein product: CSVETNNGDTQYF.

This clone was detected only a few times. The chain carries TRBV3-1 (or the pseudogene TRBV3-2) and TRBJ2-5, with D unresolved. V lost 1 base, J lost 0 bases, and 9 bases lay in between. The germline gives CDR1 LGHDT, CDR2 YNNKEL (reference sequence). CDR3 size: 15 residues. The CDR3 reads CASSQALRNQETQYF. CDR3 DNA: TGTGCCAGCAGCCAAGCTCTCAGAAACCAAGAGACCCAGTACTTC.

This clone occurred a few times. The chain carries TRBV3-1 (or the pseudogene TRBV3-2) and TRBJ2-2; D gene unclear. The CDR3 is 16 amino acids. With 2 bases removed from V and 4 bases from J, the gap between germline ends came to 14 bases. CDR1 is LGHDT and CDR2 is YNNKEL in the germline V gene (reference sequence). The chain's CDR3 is CASSQNPGSVTGELFF. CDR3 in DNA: TGTGCCAGCAGCCAAAACCCAGGATCGGTCACCGGGGAGCTGTTTTTT.

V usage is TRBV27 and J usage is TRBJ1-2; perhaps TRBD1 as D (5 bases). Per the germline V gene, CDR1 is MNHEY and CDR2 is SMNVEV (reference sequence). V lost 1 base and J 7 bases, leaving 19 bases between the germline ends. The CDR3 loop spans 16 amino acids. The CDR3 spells CASSLYLTPGYSGYTF. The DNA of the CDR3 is TGTGCCAGCAGTTTATACCTAACGCCAGGGTATAGTGGCTACACCTTC.

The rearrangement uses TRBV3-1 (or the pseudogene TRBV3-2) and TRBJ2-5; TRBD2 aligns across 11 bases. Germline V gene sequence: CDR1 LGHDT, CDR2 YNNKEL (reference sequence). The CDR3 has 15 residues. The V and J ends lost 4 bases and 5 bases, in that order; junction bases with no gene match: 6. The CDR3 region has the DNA TGTGCCAGCAGCCCTACTAGCGGGGGCTGGGAGACCCAGTACTTC. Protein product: CASSPTSGGWETQYF.